This TCR beta chain is from a study of blood T cells in healthy people across ages. A word on this clonotype: Its antigen is not identified. One end of the junction does not line up with germline, which may come from a read error.

Then a second PCR, running roughly 7 to 11 cycles, was carried out with a sample-barcoded 5' primer and a J-beta primer mix. Using its own MiXCR run on the 5' RACE reads, TCRdb lists one record per CDR3 protein. The repertoire has 850,000 to 1,100,000 distinct CDR3 sequences, more than 30% of them found once; the top ten carry roughly 13%. Regarding the study as a whole: TCR beta diversity per million T cells fell roughly linearly with age. Higher diversity, along with more naive CD4+ cells, distinguished long-lived donors from aged donors.

The donors, aged about 6 to 90, were healthy Caucasians from Russia. Donors gave roughly 10 milliliters of peripheral blood apiece. Sequenced: blood. The source of this sequence is a man aged 18 to 35 in good health.

Here the CDR3 DNA reads TGCAGTGCTGGAGATACCGGGACAGGGTTCACAGATACGCAGTATTTT. Translating gives CSAGDTGTGFTDTQYF. The V gene is TRBV20-1, the J gene TRBJ2-3, with 9 bases lining up with TRBD1. The germline V gene has CDR1 DFQATT and CDR2 SNEGSKA (reference sequence). CDR3 length equals 16 residues.